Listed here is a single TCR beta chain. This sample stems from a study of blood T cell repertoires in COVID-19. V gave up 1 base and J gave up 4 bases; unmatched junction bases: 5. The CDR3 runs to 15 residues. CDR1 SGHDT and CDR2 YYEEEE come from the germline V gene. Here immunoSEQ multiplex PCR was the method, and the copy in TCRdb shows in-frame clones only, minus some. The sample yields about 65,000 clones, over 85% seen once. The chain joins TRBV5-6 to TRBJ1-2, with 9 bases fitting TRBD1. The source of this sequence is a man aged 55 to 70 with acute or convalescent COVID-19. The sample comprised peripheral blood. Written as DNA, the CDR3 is TGTGCCAGCAGCTTGACGGGACAGGGAACCTATGGCTACACCTTC. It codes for CASSLTGQGTYGYTF.